A single sample is the source of the 9 T cell receptor beta chains below, sequenced in a study of T cell responses to AZD1222 COVID-19 vaccine. TCRdb keeps only in-frame clones here, not all; method: immunoSEQ multiplex PCR. The profile covers 100,000 to 150,000 clones, with less than 95% appearing a single time and about 4% taken by the ten largest. The sequencing used peripheral blood, collected on day 0 of MenACWY control vaccination. The receptor source for this set is an adult in good health.

The chain has TRBV3-1 (or the pseudogene TRBV3-2) and TRBJ1-1, with 10 bases identical to TRBD1. This CDR3 is built from 15 residues. Germline CDR1 is LGHDT and CDR2 is YNNKEL (reference sequence). After removal of 6 bases from V and 2 bases from J, the junction contained 6 bases not matched to a gene. The CDR3 region is CASRGRDRGNTEAFF. The CDR3 bases are TGTGCCAGCAGAGGGCGGGACAGGGGCAACACTGAAGCTTTCTTT.

V and J are TRBV4-1 and TRBJ2-1; tentatively, D is TRBD1 (5 bases). The germline V and J ends were trimmed by 1 base and 3 bases, with 13 bases remaining between them. Germline CDR1 is MGHRA and CDR2 is YSYEKL. CDR3 length equals 16 residues. The chain's CDR3 is CASSQVKAGYYNEQFF. CDR3 in DNA: TGCGCCAGCAGCCAAGTAAAGGCAGGGTACTACAATGAGCAGTTCTTC.

The chain couples TRBV28 to TRBJ2-1; D is unclear. The CDR3 sequence is 14 residues long. CDR1 and CDR2 from the germline V gene are MDHEN and SYDVKM. Trimming cost V 0 bases and J 10 bases, with 13 bases left between them. The CDR3 reads CASSLWHSSEEQFF. The CDR3 DNA follows: TGTGCCAGCAGTTTATGGCACAGTTCGGAGGAGCAGTTCTTC.

The CDR3 spells CASSPNRAANTGELFF. CDR3 DNA: TGCGCCAGCAGCCCTAACAGGGCGGCGAACACCGGGGAGCTGTTTTTT. The chain has TRBV5-1 and TRBJ2-2; maybe TRBD1 (6 bases). V was shortened by 4 bases and J by 0 bases, with 13 bases between the two germline ends. This CDR3 contains 16 residues. Germline V gene data show CDR1 as SGHRS and CDR2 as YFSETQ.

This chain uses TRBV2 with TRBJ1-5, with D unclear. Looked up from germline, CDR1 is SNHLY and CDR2 is FYNNEI. This CDR3 contains 15 residues. Trimming took 3 bases from V and 4 from J, leaving 13 bases between them. CDR3 nucleotides: TGTGCCAGCAGTGACGGCGGTAATTGGAATCAGCCCCAGCATTTT. Translation: CASSDGGNWNQPQHF.

The genes are TRBV18 and TRBJ2-7; 7 positions agree with TRBD2. CDR1 and CDR2 (germline): KGHSH, LQKENI. V shed 5 bases, J shed 2 bases, and the junction held 6 bases outside the gene matches. The CDR3 consists of 14 residues. The CDR3, as DNA: TGTGCCAGCTCAGTCCTTGGGGGGGCCTACGAGCAGTACGTC. Protein: CASSVLGGAYEQYV.

The J gene is TRBJ1-1, the V gene TRBV29-1; 7 bases are a match to TRBD1. Germline V gene lookup returns CDR1 SQVTM and CDR2 ANQGSEA. This CDR3 comprises 12 residues. Germline trimming cut 7 bases from V and 5 bases from J; bases unmatched to any gene: 7. CDR3 region: CSAETGETEAFF. CDR3 bases: TGCAGCGCCGAAACAGGGGAGACTGAAGCTTTCTTT. Looking up the rest from reference TRBV29-1 and TRBJ1-1 gives the full variable domain: SAVISQKPSRDICQRGTSLTIQCQVDSQVTMMFWYRQQPGQSLTLIATANQGSEATYESGFVIDKFPISRPNLTFSTLTVSNMSPEDSSIYLCSAETGETEAFFGQGTRLTVV.

On this clone itself: Within the sample, other DNA sequences also encode this same CDR3. V is TRBV11-3 and J is TRBJ2-3, with 7 positions matching TRBD2. The CDR3 contains 14 residues. With V trimmed by 3 bases and J by 2 bases, 2 bases remained unmatched. CDR1 is SGHNT, CDR2 YENEEA, per germline. Written as DNA, the CDR3 is TGTGCCAGCAGCTTGACTAGCTCCACAGATACGCAGTATTTT. This sequence encodes CASSLTSSTDTQYF.

This chain joins TRBV4-1 and TRBJ2-5; TRBD2 might be the D (6 bases). The CDR3 is 14 residues long. Per germline, CDR1 MGHRA and CDR2 YSYEKL. With 0 bases removed from V and 5 bases from J, the gap between germline ends came to 10 bases. The CDR3 spells CASSQDGDWETQYF. DNA of the CDR3: TGCGCCAGCAGCCAAGACGGGGACTGGGAGACCCAGTACTTC.